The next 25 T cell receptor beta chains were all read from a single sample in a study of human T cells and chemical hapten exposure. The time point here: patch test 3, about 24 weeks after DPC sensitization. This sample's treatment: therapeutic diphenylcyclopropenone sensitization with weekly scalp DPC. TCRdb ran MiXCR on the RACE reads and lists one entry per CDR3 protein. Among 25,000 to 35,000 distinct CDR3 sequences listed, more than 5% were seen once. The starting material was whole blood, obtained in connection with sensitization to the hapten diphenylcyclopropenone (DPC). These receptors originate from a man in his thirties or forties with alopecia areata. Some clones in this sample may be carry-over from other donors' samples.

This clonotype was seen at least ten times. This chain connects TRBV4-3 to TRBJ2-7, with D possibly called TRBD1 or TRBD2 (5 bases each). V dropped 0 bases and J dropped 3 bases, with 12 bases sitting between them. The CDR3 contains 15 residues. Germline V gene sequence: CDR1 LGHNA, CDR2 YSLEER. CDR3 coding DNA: TGCGCCAGCAGCCAAGATAGGGACGGTTTCTACGAGCAGTACTTC. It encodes CASSQDRDGFYEQYF.

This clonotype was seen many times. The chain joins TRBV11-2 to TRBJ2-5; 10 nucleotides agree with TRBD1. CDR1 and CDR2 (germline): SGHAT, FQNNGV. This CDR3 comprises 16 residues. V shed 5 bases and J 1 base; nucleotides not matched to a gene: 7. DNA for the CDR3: TGTGCCAGCAGCCCACGGGACAGGGGTGGCCAAGAGACCCAGTACTTC. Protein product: CASSPRDRGGQETQYF.

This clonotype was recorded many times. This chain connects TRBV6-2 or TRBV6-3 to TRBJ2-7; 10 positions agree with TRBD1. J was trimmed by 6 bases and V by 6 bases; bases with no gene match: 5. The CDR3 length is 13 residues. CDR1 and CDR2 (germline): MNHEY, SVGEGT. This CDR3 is CASRDWTGGEQYF. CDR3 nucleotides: TGTGCCAGCAGGGACTGGACAGGGGGCGAGCAGTACTTC.

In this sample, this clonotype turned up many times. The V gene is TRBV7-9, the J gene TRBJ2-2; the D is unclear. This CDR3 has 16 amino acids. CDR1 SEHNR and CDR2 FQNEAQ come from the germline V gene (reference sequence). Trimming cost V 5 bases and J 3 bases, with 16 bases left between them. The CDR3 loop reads CASSPSRIGDTGELFF. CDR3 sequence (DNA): TGTGCCAGCAGCCCTTCGCGGATCGGTGACACCGGGGAGCTGTTTTTT.

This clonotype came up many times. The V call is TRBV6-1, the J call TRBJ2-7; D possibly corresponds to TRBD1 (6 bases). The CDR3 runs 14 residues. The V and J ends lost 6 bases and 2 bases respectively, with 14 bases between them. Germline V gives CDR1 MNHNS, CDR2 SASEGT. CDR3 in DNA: TGTGCCAGCAGGCCGCTGGGGGCGGCCTACGAGCAGTACTTC. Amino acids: CASRPLGAAYEQYF.

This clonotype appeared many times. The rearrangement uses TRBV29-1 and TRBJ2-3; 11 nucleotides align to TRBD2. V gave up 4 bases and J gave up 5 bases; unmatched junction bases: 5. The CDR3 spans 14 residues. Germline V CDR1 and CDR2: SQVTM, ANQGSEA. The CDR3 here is CSVVVAGGLDTQYF. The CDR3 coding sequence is TGCAGCGTTGTCGTAGCGGGGGGGCTAGATACGCAGTATTTT.

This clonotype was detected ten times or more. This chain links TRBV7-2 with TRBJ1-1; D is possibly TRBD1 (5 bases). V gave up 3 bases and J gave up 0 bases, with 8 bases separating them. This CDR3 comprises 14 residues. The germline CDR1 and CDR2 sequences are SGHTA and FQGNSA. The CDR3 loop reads CASSLGLMNTEAFF. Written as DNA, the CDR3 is TGTGCCAGCAGCTTGGGACTCATGAACACTGAAGCTTTCTTT.

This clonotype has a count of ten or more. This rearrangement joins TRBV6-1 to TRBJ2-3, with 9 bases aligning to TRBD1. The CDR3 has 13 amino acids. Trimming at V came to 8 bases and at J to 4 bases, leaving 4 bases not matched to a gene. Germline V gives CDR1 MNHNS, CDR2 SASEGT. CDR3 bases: TGTGCCAGCGTTAGACAGGGGGCAGATACGCAGTATTTT. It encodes CASVRQGADTQYF.

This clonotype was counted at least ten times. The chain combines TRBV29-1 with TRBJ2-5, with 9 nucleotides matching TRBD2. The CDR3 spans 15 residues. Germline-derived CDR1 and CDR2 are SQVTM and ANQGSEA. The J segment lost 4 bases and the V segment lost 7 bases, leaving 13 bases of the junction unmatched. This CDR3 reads CSAVPPGLAGETQYF. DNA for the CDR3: TGCAGCGCCGTACCTCCGGGACTAGCCGGAGAGACCCAGTACTTC. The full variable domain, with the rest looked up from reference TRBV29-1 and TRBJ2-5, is SAVISQKPSRDICQRGTSLTIQCQVDSQVTMMFWYRQQPGQSLTLIATANQGSEATYESGFVIDKFPISRPNLTFSTLTVSNMSPEDSSIYLCSAVPPGLAGETQYFGPGTRLLVL.

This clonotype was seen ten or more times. The CDR3 is CASSPGQGQETQYF. In DNA, the CDR3 is TGTGCCAGCTCACCCGGACAGGGCCAAGAGACCCAGTACTTC. This chain connects TRBV18 to TRBJ2-5; TRBD1 agrees at 8 bases. V lost 3 bases and J lost 1; bases outside the gene matches: 1. CDR3 size: 14 residues. The germline CDR1 and CDR2 sequences are KGHSH and LQKENI. The full variable domain, rest sourced from reference TRBV18 and TRBJ2-5, is NAGVMQNPRHLVRRRGQEARLRCSPMKGHSHVYWYRQLPEEGLKFMVYLQKENIIDESGMPKERFSAEFPKEGPSILRIQQVVRGDSAAYFCASSPGQGQETQYFGPGTRLLVL.

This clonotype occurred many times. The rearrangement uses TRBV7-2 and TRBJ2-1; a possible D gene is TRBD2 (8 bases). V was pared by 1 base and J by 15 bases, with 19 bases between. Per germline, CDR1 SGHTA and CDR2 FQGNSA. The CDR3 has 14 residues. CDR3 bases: TGTGCCAGCAGCTTAGAATGGGCGGGGGGACAGCCGTTCTTC. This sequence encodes CASSLEWAGGQPFF.

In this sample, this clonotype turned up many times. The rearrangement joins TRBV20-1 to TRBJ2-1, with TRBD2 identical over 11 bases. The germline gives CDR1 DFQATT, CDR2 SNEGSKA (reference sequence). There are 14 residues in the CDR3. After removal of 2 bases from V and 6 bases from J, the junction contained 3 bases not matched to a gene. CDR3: CSARSTSGSNEQFF. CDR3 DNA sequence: TGCAGTGCTAGATCTACTAGCGGGAGCAATGAGCAGTTCTTC.

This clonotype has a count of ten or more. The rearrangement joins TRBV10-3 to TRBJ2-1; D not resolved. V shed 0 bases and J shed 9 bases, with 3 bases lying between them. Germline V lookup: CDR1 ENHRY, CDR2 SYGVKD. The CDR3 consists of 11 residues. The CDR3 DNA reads TGTGCCATCAGTGAGTCCGGTGAGCAGTTCTTC. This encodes CAISESGEQFF.

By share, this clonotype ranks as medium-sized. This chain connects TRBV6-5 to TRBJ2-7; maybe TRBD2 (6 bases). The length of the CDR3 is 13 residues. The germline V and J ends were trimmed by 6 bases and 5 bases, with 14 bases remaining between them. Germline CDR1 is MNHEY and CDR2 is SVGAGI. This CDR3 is CASRTRISDEQYF. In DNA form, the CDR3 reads TGTGCCAGCAGGACTAGGATTAGCGACGAGCAGTACTTC.

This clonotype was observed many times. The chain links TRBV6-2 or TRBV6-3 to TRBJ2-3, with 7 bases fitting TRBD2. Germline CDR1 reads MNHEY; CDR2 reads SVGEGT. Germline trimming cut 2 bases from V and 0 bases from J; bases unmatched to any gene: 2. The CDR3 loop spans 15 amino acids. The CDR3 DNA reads TGTGCCAGCAGTTACGGGGGGGTAAGCACAGATACGCAGTATTTT. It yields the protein CASSYGGVSTDTQYF.

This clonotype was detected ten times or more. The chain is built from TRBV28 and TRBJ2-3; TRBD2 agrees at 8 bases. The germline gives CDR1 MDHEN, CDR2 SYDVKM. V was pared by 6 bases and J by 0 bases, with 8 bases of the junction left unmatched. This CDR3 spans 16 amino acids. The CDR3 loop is CASSPPVAGSTDTQYF. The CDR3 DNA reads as TGTGCCAGCAGCCCGCCAGTAGCGGGAAGCACAGATACGCAGTATTTT.

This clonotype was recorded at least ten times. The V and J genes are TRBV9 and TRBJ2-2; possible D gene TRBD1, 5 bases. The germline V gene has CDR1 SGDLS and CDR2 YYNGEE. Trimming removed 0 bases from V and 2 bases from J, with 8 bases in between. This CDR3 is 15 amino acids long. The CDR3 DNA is TGTGCCAGCAGCGTAGTAGGACACAACACCGGGGAGCTGTTTTTT. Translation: CASSVVGHNTGELFF.

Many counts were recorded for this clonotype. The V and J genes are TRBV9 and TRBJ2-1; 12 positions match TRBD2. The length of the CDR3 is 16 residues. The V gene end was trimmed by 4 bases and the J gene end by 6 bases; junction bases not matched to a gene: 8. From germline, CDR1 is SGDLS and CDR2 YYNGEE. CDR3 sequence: CASSSRTSGVRNEQFF. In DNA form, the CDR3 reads TGTGCCAGCAGCAGCCGGACTAGCGGGGTCCGCAATGAGCAGTTCTTC. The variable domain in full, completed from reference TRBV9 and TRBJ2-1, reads DSGVTQTPKHLITATGQRVTLRCSPRSGDLSVYWYQQSLDQGLQFLIQYYNGEERAKGNILERFSAQQFPDLHSELNLSSLELGDSALYFCASSSRTSGVRNEQFFGPGTRLTVL.

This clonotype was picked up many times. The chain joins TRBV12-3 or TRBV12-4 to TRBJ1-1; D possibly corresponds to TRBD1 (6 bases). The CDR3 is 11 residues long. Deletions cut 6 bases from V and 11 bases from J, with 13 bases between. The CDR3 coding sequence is TGTGCCAGCAGAGGGGGGACGCCCGCTTTCTTT. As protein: CASRGGTPAFF.

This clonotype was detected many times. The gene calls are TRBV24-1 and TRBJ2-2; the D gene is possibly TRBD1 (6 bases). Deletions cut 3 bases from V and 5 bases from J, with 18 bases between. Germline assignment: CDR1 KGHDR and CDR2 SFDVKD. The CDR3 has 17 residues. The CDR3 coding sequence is TGTGCCACCAGTGATGCCAGGGGACCCGGGGTAACCGGGGAGCTGTTTTTT. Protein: CATSDARGPGVTGELFF.

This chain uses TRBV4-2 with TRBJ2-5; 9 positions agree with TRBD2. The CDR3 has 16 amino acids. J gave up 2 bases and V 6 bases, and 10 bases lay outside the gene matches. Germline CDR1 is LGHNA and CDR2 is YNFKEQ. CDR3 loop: CASSQGIAGGQETQYF. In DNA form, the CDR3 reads TGTGCCAGCAGTCAGGGAATTGCGGGGGGGCAAGAGACCCAGTACTTC.

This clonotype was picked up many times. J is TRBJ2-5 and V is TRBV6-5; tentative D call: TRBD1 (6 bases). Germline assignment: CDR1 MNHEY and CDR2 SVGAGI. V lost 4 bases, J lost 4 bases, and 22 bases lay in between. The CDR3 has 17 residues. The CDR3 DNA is TGTGCCAGCAGTTCGAGCAGTTCGTCGACAGGAGGAGAGACCCAGTACTTC. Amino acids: CASSSSSSSTGGETQYF.

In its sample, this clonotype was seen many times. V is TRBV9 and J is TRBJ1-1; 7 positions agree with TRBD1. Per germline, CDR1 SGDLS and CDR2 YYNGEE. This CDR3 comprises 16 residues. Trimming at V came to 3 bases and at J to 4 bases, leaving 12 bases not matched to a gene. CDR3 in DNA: TGTGCCAGCAGCGCTCAGGGGGGGCGAAGGAGCACTGAAGCTTTCTTT. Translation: CASSAQGGRRSTEAFF.

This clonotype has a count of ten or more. This CDR3 reads CASSQDRGPNTEAFF. In DNA, the CDR3 is TGCGCCAGCAGCCAAGATCGGGGCCCGAACACTGAAGCTTTCTTT. V gene TRBV4-3 combines with J gene TRBJ1-1; possible D gene TRBD1, 5 bases. CDR1 LGHNA and CDR2 YSLEER come from the germline V gene. V lost 0 bases to trimming and J lost 1 base, with 9 bases between them. This CDR3 has 15 residues.

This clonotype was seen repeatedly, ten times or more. The DNA for the CDR3 is TGCAGTGCGATCCAGGACAGGGTGAGACTTAGCACAGATACGCAGTATTTT. Protein sequence: CSAIQDRVRLSTDTQYF. The chain has TRBV20-1 and TRBJ2-3, with 8 nucleotides matching TRBD1. Germline V CDR1 and CDR2: DFQATT, SNEGSKA (reference sequence). Trimming cost V 6 bases and J 0 bases; bases outside gene matches: 14. CDR3 size: 17 residues.